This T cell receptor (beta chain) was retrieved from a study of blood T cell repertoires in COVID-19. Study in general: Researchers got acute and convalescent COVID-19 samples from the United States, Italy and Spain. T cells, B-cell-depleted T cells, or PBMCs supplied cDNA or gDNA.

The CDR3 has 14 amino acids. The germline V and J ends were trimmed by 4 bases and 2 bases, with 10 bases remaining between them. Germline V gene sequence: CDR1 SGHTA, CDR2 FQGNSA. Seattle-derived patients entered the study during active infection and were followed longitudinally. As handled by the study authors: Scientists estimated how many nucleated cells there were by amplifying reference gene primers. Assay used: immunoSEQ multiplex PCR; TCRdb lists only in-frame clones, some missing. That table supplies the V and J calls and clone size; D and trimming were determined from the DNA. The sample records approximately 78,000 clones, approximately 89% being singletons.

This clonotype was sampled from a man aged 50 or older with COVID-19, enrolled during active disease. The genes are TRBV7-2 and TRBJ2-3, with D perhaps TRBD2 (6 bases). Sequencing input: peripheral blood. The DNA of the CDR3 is TGTGCCAGCAGCTCGGACTACCTCACAGATACGCAGTATTTT. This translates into CASSSDYLTDTQYF.